The 32 T cell receptor beta chains below all came from one sample that was sequenced in a study of T cells in Graves' hyperthyroidism and ophthalmopathy. TCR beta CDR3 regions were amplified from RNA transcripts. Using the HTBI primer set, a first-round RT-PCR was run on the TCR CDR3. Via MiXCR, TCRdb re-called the multiplex PCR reads, giving one row per CDR3 protein. The top ten hold roughly 35% of the sample, which has some 340,000 distinct CDR3 sequences, roughly an eighth seen once. The material sequenced was blood. These receptors came from a woman aged 40 to 50 with Graves' ophthalmopathy.

The table lists this clonotype with many counts. This sequence joins TRBV28 and TRBJ1-1; D remains unclear. Looked up from germline, CDR1 is MDHEN and CDR2 is SYDVKM. Trimming took off 6 bases at V and 4 bases at J, with 12 bases between the two ends. This CDR3 has 13 amino acids. CDR3 coding DNA: TGTGCCAGCAGGGTGGTCGGGGTCACTGAAGCTTTCTTT. This translates into CASRVVGVTEAFF.

This clonotype was seen repeatedly, ten times or more. The chain is built from TRBV20-1 and TRBJ1-1; TRBD1 might be the D (5 bases). Trimming removed 3 bases at V and 1 base at J, with 6 bases between. CDR1 DFQATT and CDR2 SNEGSKA come from the germline V gene (reference sequence). The CDR3 totals 12 residues. The CDR3 loop is CSASRANTEAFF. CDR3 in DNA: TGCAGTGCTAGCAGGGCGAACACTGAAGCTTTCTTT.

This clonotype has more than one count but fewer than ten. This rearrangement joins TRBV28 to TRBJ2-3; TRBD1 agrees at 10 bases. The length of the CDR3 is 19 residues. Germline V gene data show CDR1 as MDHEN and CDR2 as SYDVKM. Unmatched junction bases numbered 14, after V lost 4 bases and J lost 1 base. CDR3 sequence (DNA): TGTGCCAGCAGTTCTATATGGACGACAGGGGGCATGGGCACAGATACGCAGTATTTT. Translation gives CASSSIWTTGGMGTDTQYF.

This clonotype was seen repeatedly, ten times or more. This chain uses TRBV20-1 with TRBJ1-4; D is uncertain. The V gene's germline CDR1 is DFQATT and CDR2 SNEGSKA (reference sequence). The V end was cut by 3 bases, the J end by 7 bases, with 12 bases between. The CDR3 spans 13 residues. The CDR3 DNA reads as TGCAGTGCTAGCCCAGAGAGGACTGAAAAACTGTTTTTT. Its translation is CSASPERTEKLFF.

This clonotype has a handful of counts. This chain connects TRBV18 to TRBJ1-5; possible D gene TRBD1, 6 bases. The V end lost 3 bases, the J end lost 7 bases, and 10 bases lay between the germline ends. CDR1 KGHSH and CDR2 LQKENI come from the germline V gene. The CDR3 contains 13 residues. The CDR3: CASSPKGEQPQHF. Written as DNA, the CDR3 is TGTGCCAGCTCACCCAAGGGGGAACAGCCCCAGCATTTT. The variable domain in full, with the rest retrieved from reference TRBV18 and TRBJ1-5, is NAGVMQNPRHLVRRRGQEARLRCSPMKGHSHVYWYRQLPEEGLKFMVYLQKENIIDESGMPKERFSAEFPKEGPSILRIQQVVRGDSAAYFCASSPKGEQPQHFGDGTRLSIL.

This clonotype was detected many times. The V gene is TRBV2, the J gene TRBJ2-3; TRBD2 agrees at 7 bases. The J segment lost 3 bases and the V segment lost 7 bases, leaving 4 bases of the junction unmatched. The CDR3 covers 13 residues. Germline CDR1 and CDR2: SNHLY and FYNNEI. The CDR3 DNA reads as TGTGCCAGCAAGGGCGGGAGTACAGATACGCAGTATTTT. Protein: CASKGGSTDTQYF.

This clonotype was picked up many times. This may be a read error: a much more frequent sequence differs by one nucleotide. The chain is built from TRBV6-1 and TRBJ1-5; D not resolved. This CDR3 is built from 12 residues. The germline V and J ends were trimmed by 6 bases and 0 bases, with 3 bases remaining between them. CDR1 is MNHNS and CDR2 is SASEGT in the germline V gene. CDR3 sequence: CASRVSNQPQHF. In DNA form, the CDR3 reads TGTGCCAGCAGGGTTAGCAATCAGCCCCAGCATTTT.

The CDR3 sequence is CASSPILGGHEQYF. The CDR3 DNA sequence: TGCGCCAGCAGCCCCATCCTAGGAGGGCACGAGCAGTACTTC. The V gene is TRBV5-1, the J gene TRBJ2-7; a weak D match, TRBD2 (6 bases). CDR1 and CDR2 from the germline V gene are SGHRS and YFSETQ. This CDR3 contains 14 residues. V dropped 4 bases and J dropped 5 bases, with 16 bases sitting between them. The entire variable domain, with the rest obtained from reference TRBV5-1 and TRBJ2-7, is as follows: KAGVTQTPRYLIKTRGQQVTLSCSPISGHRSVSWYQQTPGQGLQFLFEYFSETQRNKGNFPGRFSGRQFSNSRSEMNVSTLELGDSALYLCASSPILGGHEQYFGPGTRLTVT.

This clonotype was detected many times. The CDR3 nucleotides read TGTGCTAGTGGTTTGCCCCCCCAGGGGGCAGAAGCTTTCTTT. Its translation: CASGLPPQGAEAFF. The genes are TRBV12-5 and TRBJ1-1, with 8 bases aligning to TRBD1. V gave up 2 bases and J gave up 8 bases; unmatched junction bases: 7. Germline loops: CDR1 LGHNT, CDR2 FRNRAP. This CDR3 contains 14 residues.

Many counts were recorded for this clonotype. The chain carries TRBV2 and TRBJ1-1; D is perhaps TRBD1 (5 bases). V shed 5 bases and J shed 7 bases, with 11 bases lying between them. CDR1 is SNHLY and CDR2 is FYNNEI in the germline V gene. CDR3 length equals 12 residues. As DNA, the CDR3 is TGTGCCAGCAGTCAGGGACCCTTTGAAGCTTTCTTT. Its translation is CASSQGPFEAFF. The entire variable domain, with the rest obtained from reference TRBV2 and TRBJ1-1, is as follows: EPEVTQTPSHQVTQMGQEVILRCVPISNHLYFYWYRQILGQKVEFLVSFYNNEISEKSEIFDDQFSVERPDGSNFTLKIRSTKLEDSAMYFCASSQGPFEAFFGQGTRLTVV.

This clonotype was picked up many times. The chain carries TRBV12-3 or TRBV12-4 and TRBJ2-7, with D hard to call. This CDR3 has 13 amino acids. V gave up 7 bases and J gave up 6 bases, with 16 bases separating them. Here the CDR3 DNA reads TGTGCCAGCATTAGAGTTAAAGTTTTCGAGCAGTACTTC. Translating it yields CASIRVKVFEQYF.

There are many counts of this clonotype. The V call is TRBV7-2, the J call TRBJ2-1; TRBD2 is a possible D gene (6 bases). The CDR3 is 15 amino acids. Germline assignment: CDR1 SGHTA and CDR2 FQGNSA. Trimming removed 1 base from V and 3 bases from J, with 10 bases in between. In DNA form, the CDR3 reads TGTGCCAGCAGCTTAGTAGCGGACCTCTACAATGAGCAGTTCTTC. The encoded protein is CASSLVADLYNEQFF.

The rearrangement uses TRBV11-1 and TRBJ2-3, with TRBD1 matching over 7 bases. Trimming cost V 4 bases and J 6 bases; bases outside gene matches: 7. CDR3 length equals 14 residues. The germline gives CDR1 SGHAT, CDR2 FQDESV (reference sequence). The CDR3 coding sequence is TGTGCCAGCAGCTCAAACAGGGGTGGCGATACGCAGTATTTT. This codes for CASSSNRGGDTQYF.

This clonotype was counted many times. The chain links TRBV7-9 to TRBJ1-1; D possibly corresponds to TRBD1 (5 bases). Germline CDR1 reads SEHNR; CDR2 reads FQNEAQ (reference sequence). Trimming stripped 1 base from V and 4 bases from J, with 13 bases between. The CDR3 has 15 residues. As DNA, the CDR3 is TGTGCCAGCAGCTTAGGCCCGACAGTTCTCACTGAAGCTTTCTTT. It is translated as CASSLGPTVLTEAFF. The full variable domain, rest sourced from reference TRBV7-9 and TRBJ1-1, is DTGVSQNPRHKITKRGQNVTFRCDPISEHNRLYWYRQTLGQGPEFLTYFQNEAQLEKSRLLSDRFSAERPKGSFSTLEIQRTEQGDSAMYLCASSLGPTVLTEAFFGQGTRLTVV.

This clonotype appeared a few times. CDR3 bases: TGTGCCAGCAGTGAAGCCGCAGGGGGCGCGAATTCACCCCTCCACTTT. The encoded protein is CASSEAAGGANSPLHF. The chain employs TRBV6-1 and TRBJ1-6, with 8 bases identical to TRBD1. The CDR3 length is 16 residues. The V gene's germline CDR1 is MNHNS and CDR2 SASEGT. V gave up 0 bases and J gave up 7 bases; unmatched junction bases: 5.

This clonotype was seen many times. The chain is built from TRBV7-9 and TRBJ2-1, with D unclear. V was pared by 5 bases and J by 4 bases, with 9 bases between. The CDR3 sequence is 13 residues long. Germline lookup yields CDR1 SEHNR and CDR2 FQNEAQ (reference sequence). The CDR3 region is CASSGTVYNEQFF. CDR3 nucleotides: TGTGCCAGCAGCGGAACCGTATACAATGAGCAGTTCTTC.

The J gene is TRBJ1-6, the V gene TRBV27; D perhaps matches TRBD1 (5 bases). Germline assignment: CDR1 MNHEY and CDR2 SMNVEV (reference sequence). The CDR3 covers 16 residues. V was cut by 5 bases and J by 4 bases, with 15 bases left in between. The CDR3 DNA is TGTGCCAGCAGTACCCGGGGGGGGAGATATAATTCACCCCTCCACTTT. The encoded protein is CASSTRGGRYNSPLHF.

Only a few counts were recorded for this clonotype. A much larger clone sits a single nucleotide away, making a read error possible. V is TRBV20-1 and J is TRBJ2-3, with TRBD1 identical over 7 bases. The germline gives CDR1 DFQATT, CDR2 SNEGSKA (reference sequence). The CDR3 is 15 amino acids. CDR3 nucleotide sequence: TGCAGTGCGACAGGGATGGCTGACGCGACAGATACGCAGTGTTTT. It codes for CSATGMADATDTQCF.

The table lists this clonotype with many counts. This sequence joins TRBV20-1 and TRBJ1-2; no clear D gene. Trimming cost V 1 base and J 2 bases, with 14 bases left between them. CDR3 length: 15 residues. Germline-derived CDR1 and CDR2 are DFQATT and SNEGSKA (reference sequence). CDR3 protein: CSARVSWERNYGYTF. The CDR3 DNA sequence: TGCAGTGCTAGAGTATCGTGGGAAAGGAACTATGGCTACACCTTC.

V is TRBV4-1 and J is TRBJ1-1; D is unresolved. V lost 0 bases, J lost 1 base, and 9 bases lay in between. Germline CDR1 and CDR2: MGHRA and YSYEKL. The CDR3 has 15 residues. The CDR3 spells CASSQDVWRNTEAFF. CDR3 sequence (DNA): TGCGCCAGCAGCCAAGATGTCTGGCGGAACACTGAAGCTTTCTTT.

This clonotype was recorded at least ten times. This chain connects TRBV30 to TRBJ1-5, with D unclear. Deletions cut 4 bases from V and 6 bases from J, with 10 bases between. This CDR3 region has 12 residues. Germline V gene lookup returns CDR1 GTSNPN and CDR2 SVGIG (reference sequence). The CDR3 sequence: CAWNQGLQPQHF. CDR3 bases: TGTGCCTGGAATCAAGGGCTTCAGCCCCAGCATTTT.

The chain links TRBV15 to TRBJ2-3, with D unclear. Between the trimmed V and J ends, which lost 1 base and 1 base, there was a span of 6 bases. Germline V gene lookup returns CDR1 LNHNV and CDR2 YYDKDF (reference sequence). The CDR3 consists of 14 residues. Here the CDR3 reads CATSRVQGTDTQYF. The CDR3 DNA is TGTGCCACCAGCAGAGTGCAAGGCACAGATACGCAGTATTTT.

This clonotype occurred a few times. The chain is built from TRBV4-2 and TRBJ2-7, with D perhaps matching TRBD2 (5 bases). V was trimmed by 1 base and J by 5 bases, leaving 15 bases between them. The CDR3 has 15 amino acids. CDR1 and CDR2 from the germline V gene are LGHNA and YNFKEQ. The CDR3 reads CASSQVIPSSDEQYF. CDR3 sequence (DNA): TGTGCCAGCAGCCAAGTTATCCCGAGTAGCGACGAGCAGTACTTC.

This clonotype was seen only a few times. J is TRBJ2-7 and V is TRBV13, with 9 bases that match TRBD2. With V trimmed by 6 bases and J by 3 bases, 15 bases remained unmatched. This CDR3 has 17 residues. Germline V gene sequence: CDR1 PRHDT, CDR2 FYEKMQ (reference sequence). This chain's CDR3 is CASSGTSQQKLSYEQYF. The CDR3 DNA is TGTGCCAGCAGTGGGACTAGCCAACAAAAACTCAGCTACGAGCAGTACTTC.

This clonotype was recorded many times. The chain links TRBV18 to TRBJ1-2; D is perhaps TRBD1 (5 bases). CDR1 and CDR2 (germline): KGHSH, LQKENI. CDR3 length equals 13 residues. V gave up 3 bases and J gave up 2 bases, with 7 bases separating them. The CDR3 bases are TGTGCCAGCTCACCGGACAAGAACTATGGCTACACCTTC. Translating it yields CASSPDKNYGYTF.

This clonotype was seen a handful of times. The chain recombines TRBV4-1 with TRBJ2-7; 8 bases line up with TRBD2. CDR1 and CDR2 from the germline V gene are MGHRA and YSYEKL. V lost 2 bases, J lost 0 bases, and 6 bases stayed unmatched. The CDR3 covers 16 residues. CDR3 sequence (DNA): TGCGCCAGCAGCCAAAGCCTAGCGGGCCTCTCCTACGAGCAGTACTTC. Translation gives CASSQSLAGLSYEQYF.

This clonotype was observed a handful of times. This chain connects TRBV7-2 to TRBJ2-4; D may be TRBD2 (6 bases). The CDR3 runs 16 residues. Germline values: CDR1 SGHTA, CDR2 FQGNSA. V lost 1 base, J lost 0 bases, and 10 bases lay in between. The CDR3 DNA is TGTGCCAGCAGCTTAGATGCGGGGCTAGCCAAAAACATTCAGTACTTC. Encoded protein: CASSLDAGLAKNIQYF. Looking up the rest from reference TRBV7-2 and TRBJ2-4 gives the full variable domain: GAGVSQSPSNKVTEKGKDVELRCDPISGHTALYWYRQSLGQGLEFLIYFQGNSAPDKSGLPSDRFSAERTGGSVSTLTIQRTQQEDSAVYLCASSLDAGLAKNIQYFGAGTRLSVL.

This clonotype was recorded at least ten times. V and J are TRBV12-3 or TRBV12-4 and TRBJ2-5; 8 nucleotides align to TRBD1. Trimming at V came to 7 bases and at J to 7 bases, leaving 8 bases not matched to a gene. The CDR3 sequence is 13 residues long. The CDR3 DNA follows: TGTGCCAGCACCCGCGGACAGGGCGGGACCCAGTACTTC. Its translation: CASTRGQGGTQYF.

CDR3 nucleotides: TGCGCCAGCAGCTTGGGAGCGGGGATGAACACTGAAGCTTTCTTT. Translation: CASSLGAGMNTEAFF. This chain joins TRBV5-1 and TRBJ1-1; D gene unclear. Deletions cut 0 bases from V and 0 bases from J, with 9 bases between. CDR1 and CDR2 (germline): SGHRS, YFSETQ. The CDR3 extends over 15 amino acids.

This clonotype has just a few counts. V and J are TRBV5-6 and TRBJ1-1; a possible D gene is TRBD1 (5 bases). The CDR3 contains 12 residues. V lost 2 bases and J lost 6, with 8 bases in between. CDR1 and CDR2 from the germline V gene are SGHDT and YYEEEE. CDR3: CASSLRGSEAFF. The DNA of the CDR3 is TGTGCCAGCAGCTTAAGGGGATCTGAAGCTTTCTTT.

This clonotype was counted many times. The J gene is TRBJ2-2, the V gene TRBV11-2, with D unresolved. From germline, CDR1 is SGHAT and CDR2 FQNNGV. V lost 6 bases to trimming and J lost 4 bases, with 9 bases between them. The CDR3 has 13 residues. The CDR3, as DNA: TGTGCCAGCAGAATAGGACCCACCGGGGAGCTGTTTTTT. It codes for CASRIGPTGELFF.

This clonotype was observed many times. The chain carries TRBV12-3 or TRBV12-4 and TRBJ2-7; tentatively, D is TRBD2 (6 bases). The CDR3 contains 16 residues. The germline V and J ends were trimmed by 4 bases and 2 bases, with 18 bases remaining between them. In DNA, the CDR3 is TGTGCCAGCAGTTGGGTTCGGCGGGGTGGGGCCTACGAGCAGTACTTC. Residues: CASSWVRRGGAYEQYF.